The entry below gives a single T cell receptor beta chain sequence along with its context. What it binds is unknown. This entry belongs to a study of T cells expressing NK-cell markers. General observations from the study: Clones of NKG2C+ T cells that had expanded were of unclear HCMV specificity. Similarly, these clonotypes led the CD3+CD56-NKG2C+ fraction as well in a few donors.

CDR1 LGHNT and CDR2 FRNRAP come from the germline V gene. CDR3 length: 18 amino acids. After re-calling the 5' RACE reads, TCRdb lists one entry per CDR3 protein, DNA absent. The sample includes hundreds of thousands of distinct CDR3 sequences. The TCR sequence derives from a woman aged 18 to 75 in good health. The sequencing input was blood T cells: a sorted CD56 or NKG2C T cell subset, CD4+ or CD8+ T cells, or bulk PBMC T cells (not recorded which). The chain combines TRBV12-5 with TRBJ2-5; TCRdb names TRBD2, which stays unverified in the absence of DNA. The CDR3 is CASGSSSRGIPHEETQYF.